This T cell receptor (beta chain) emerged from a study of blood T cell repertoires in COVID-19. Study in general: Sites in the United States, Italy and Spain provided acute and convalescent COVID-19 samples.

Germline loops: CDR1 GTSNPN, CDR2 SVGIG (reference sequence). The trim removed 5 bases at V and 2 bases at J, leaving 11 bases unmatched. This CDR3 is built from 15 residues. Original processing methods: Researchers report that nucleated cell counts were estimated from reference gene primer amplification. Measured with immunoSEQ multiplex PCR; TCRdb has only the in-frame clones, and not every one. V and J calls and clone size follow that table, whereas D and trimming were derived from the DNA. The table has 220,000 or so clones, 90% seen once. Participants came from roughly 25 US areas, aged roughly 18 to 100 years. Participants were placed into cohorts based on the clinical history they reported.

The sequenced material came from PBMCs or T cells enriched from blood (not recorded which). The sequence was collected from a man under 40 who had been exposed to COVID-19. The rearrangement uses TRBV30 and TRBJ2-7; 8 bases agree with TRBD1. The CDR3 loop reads CAWALSPGQAYEQYF. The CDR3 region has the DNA TGTGCCTGGGCGCTGTCCCCGGGACAGGCCTACGAGCAGTACTTC.